This TCR beta chain came from a study of shared T cell receptors in the human thymus. The table came from immunoSEQ multiplex PCR; TCRdb's copy has only in-frame clones and leaves some out. Here the sample spans 700,000 or so clones, around 85% being singletons. Germline V gives CDR1 SGHRS, CDR2 YFSETQ. V gave up 0 bases and J gave up 8 bases, with 11 bases separating them. This CDR3 comprises 14 residues. These data are also associated with another study on human thymus T cells. That report adds: Serving as donors were healthy Finnish infants, each of whom was having open corrective surgery for congenital heart defects. During corrective heart surgery, resections were taken, and the thymus tissue came from them. In unrelated individuals, thymic repertoires overlapped highly, according to related research.

The sample taken for sequencing was thymocytes. The TCR originated in a girl in the first two years of life with a congenital heart defect. The rearrangement links TRBV5-1 to TRBJ2-2; no clear D. Written as DNA, the CDR3 is TGCGCCAGCAGCTTGGTTGGAGCCCGGGGGGAGCTGTTTTTT. This gives the protein CASSLVGARGELFF.